One sample yielded the 17 T cell receptor beta chains listed below, sequenced in a study of vaccination and CD4 T cells after COVID-19. Treatment specified: roughly nine-day PBMC culture with coronavirus spike peptide pools or control peptides (ViraFEST assay). The unexposed donor's CD4+ T cells were collected before the COVID-19 pandemic (2011-2018). The assay that was used to sequence DNA from cultured CD4+ T cells was the Oncomine TCR Beta short-read assay. TCRdb redid the calling of the PCR reads with MiXCR, one entry per CDR3 protein. The profile covers 6,000 to 9,500 distinct CDR3 sequences, with around 53% appearing a single time and roughly 18% taken by the ten largest. Their cognate antigens are unknown. Input material: CD4+ T cells from blood, cultured in vitro. All receptors derive from a human donor in good health.

The V gene is TRBV5-4, the J gene TRBJ2-1, with D uncertain. This CDR3 contains 16 residues. CDR1 and CDR2 from the germline V gene are SGHNT and YYREEE (reference sequence). Trimming stripped 3 bases from V and 5 bases from J, with 18 bases between. CDR3 sequence reads: CASSSLRLSPNNEQFF. CDR3 nucleotide sequence: TGTGCCAGCAGCTCCCTGAGGCTCTCTCCTAACAATGAGCAGTTCTTC.

The CDR3 DNA reads TGTGCCAGCAGTCCTCCGGACAGCCTGATTGTGTATTTT. This gives the protein CASSPPDSLIVYF. The V and J genes are TRBV6-1 and TRBJ2-3, with a possible D match to TRBD1 (6 bases). Per germline, CDR1 MNHNS and CDR2 SASEGT. The V and J ends lost 5 bases and 14 bases respectively, with 20 bases between them. CDR3 size: 13 residues.

This clonotype has only one observation. The chain carries TRBV5-4 and TRBJ2-7; a possible D gene is TRBD1 (6 bases). With 0 bases removed from V and 0 bases from J, the gap between germline ends came to 10 bases. Germline V lookup: CDR1 SGHNT, CDR2 YYREEE (reference sequence). This CDR3 is 15 amino acids long. CDR3 DNA: TGTGCCAGCAGCTTGGGGACAGCCCTCTCCTACGAGCAGTACTTC. This encodes CASSLGTALSYEQYF.

A single count supports this clonotype. The CDR3 reads CASSLARAVYNEQFF. The CDR3 region has the DNA TGCGCCAGCAGCTTGGCAAGGGCAGTCTACAATGAGCAGTTCTTC. The rearrangement joins TRBV5-1 to TRBJ2-1; D not certain. The CDR3 has 15 amino acids. Germline assignment: CDR1 SGHRS and CDR2 YFSETQ. Trimming removed 0 bases at V and 3 bases at J, with 10 bases between.

The V call is TRBV5-1, the J call TRBJ1-1; possibly TRBD1 for D (6 bases). The V and J ends lost 4 bases and 4 bases respectively, with 23 bases between them. CDR3 length: 17 amino acids. Germline V lookup: CDR1 SGHRS, CDR2 YFSETQ. This chain's CDR3 is CASSGKQTGSGGTEAFF. In nucleotides, the CDR3 is TGCGCCAGCAGCGGGAAACAAACAGGGTCGGGTGGCACTGAAGCTTTCTTT. The full variable domain, its missing parts supplied by reference TRBV5-1 and TRBJ1-1, is KAGVTQTPRYLIKTRGQQVTLSCSPISGHRSVSWYQQTPGQGLQFLFEYFSETQRNKGNFPGRFSGRQFSNSRSEMNVSTLELGDSALYLCASSGKQTGSGGTEAFFGQGTRLTVV.

The CDR3 reads CASSRGSGTNTGELFF. As DNA, the CDR3 is TGTGCCAGCAGCCGTGGAAGCGGGACAAACACCGGGGAGCTGTTTTTT. This chain joins TRBV7-8 and TRBJ2-2; possible D gene TRBD2, 7 bases. The CDR3 length is 16 residues. Per the germline V gene, CDR1 is SGHVS and CDR2 is FQNEAQ. V gave up 5 bases and J gave up 2 bases, with 15 bases separating them.

This clonotype occurred a few times. This sequence joins TRBV6-1 and TRBJ1-1; 8 bases agree with TRBD1. The J segment lost 8 bases and the V segment lost 2 bases, leaving 10 bases of the junction unmatched. This CDR3 comprises 15 residues. The V gene's germline CDR1 is MNHNS and CDR2 SASEGT. The CDR3 loop reads CASSETYRGVEEAFF. The CDR3 region has the DNA TGTGCCAGCAGTGAAACATACAGGGGGGTCGAAGAAGCTTTCTTT.

This chain uses TRBV27 with TRBJ2-7; D is perhaps TRBD2 (5 bases). The V gene lost 5 bases and the J gene lost 3 bases, with 14 bases spanning the gap. Germline CDR1 reads MNHEY; CDR2 reads SMNVEV (reference sequence). The CDR3 covers 14 residues. CDR3 nucleotides: TGTGCCAGCAGTCTCCGGACTTTGGGCTACGAGCAGTACTTC. Amino acid sequence: CASSLRTLGYEQYF.

There are a few counts of this clonotype. The chain recombines TRBV5-1 with TRBJ1-2; TRBD1 is a possible D gene (5 bases). With 4 bases removed from V and 0 bases from J, the gap between germline ends came to 16 bases. Germline values: CDR1 SGHRS, CDR2 YFSETQ. This CDR3 has 16 residues. The CDR3 bases are TGCGCCAGCAGCCCGGGGCATGGGCAGACTAACTATGGCTACACCTTC. It specifies CASSPGHGQTNYGYTF.

DNA for the CDR3: TGTGCCAGCAGCTTAGGAGGTAGCTATGGCTACACCTTC. Its protein product is CASSLGGSYGYTF. The V call is TRBV7-2, the J call TRBJ1-2; D uncertain. This CDR3 region has 13 residues. The germline V gene has CDR1 SGHTA and CDR2 FQGNSA. The V end was cut by 1 base, the J end by 4 bases, with 7 bases between.

Judged by abundance, this clonotype is large (0.1 to 1%). Its ends do not fully match the called genes, so a read error is possible. This chain joins TRBV7-8 and TRBJ2-7, with D hard to call. Germline-derived CDR1 and CDR2 are SGHVS and FQNEAQ. This CDR3 has 12 residues. The CDR3 bases are TGTGCCAGCAGCTTAGTTTCCTCCGAGCAGTACTTC. Translating gives CASSLVSSEQYF.

This clonotype has a handful of counts. V usage is TRBV6-1 and J usage is TRBJ2-5; TRBD1 might be the D (5 bases). V was pared by 6 bases and J by 3 bases, with 14 bases between. The length of the CDR3 is 14 residues. In germline, CDR1 is MNHNS, CDR2 SASEGT. CDR3 coding DNA: TGTGCCAGCAGGCCAGGACAAGTCAAAGAGACCCAGTACTTC. This translates into CASRPGQVKETQYF.

The CDR3 DNA reads as TGTGCCAGCAGTTATCGTGGGGGGGTGACTGAAGCTTTCTTT. Amino acids: CASSYRGGVTEAFF. The chain links TRBV6-5 to TRBJ1-1; possible D gene TRBD1, 5 bases. Germline CDR1 is MNHEY and CDR2 is SVGAGI. The CDR3 totals 14 residues. V gave up 3 bases and J gave up 5 bases, with 13 bases separating them.

The chain recombines TRBV10-3 with TRBJ2-1; 15 bases align to TRBD2. Germline CDR1 is ENHRY and CDR2 is SYGVKD. Germline trimming cut 6 bases from V and 10 bases from J; bases unmatched to any gene: 1. CDR3 length: 13 residues. The CDR3 protein is CAIRGLAGGEQFF. CDR3 in DNA: TGTGCCATCAGAGGACTAGCGGGGGGGGAGCAGTTCTTC.

This clonotype was found a few times. This sequence joins TRBV20-1 and TRBJ1-1; 8 nucleotides agree with TRBD1. The CDR3 loop spans 16 amino acids. With 0 bases clipped from V and 5 bases from J, the junction kept 11 bases outside the gene matches. Germline V lookup: CDR1 DFQATT, CDR2 SNEGSKA (reference sequence). This CDR3 reads CSARDQIGQGGTEAFF. The CDR3 nucleotides read TGCAGTGCTAGAGATCAGATTGGACAGGGAGGTACTGAAGCTTTCTTT.

The chain recombines TRBV24-1 with TRBJ2-1, with 8 bases lining up with TRBD2. This CDR3 comprises 16 residues. V was clipped by 5 bases and J by 7 bases; unmatched bases: 12. CDR1 is KGHDR, CDR2 SFDVKD, per germline. The CDR3 loop reads CATSGNSGEKGNEQFF. As DNA, the CDR3 is TGTGCCACCAGTGGAAATAGCGGGGAGAAAGGTAATGAGCAGTTCTTC.

J is TRBJ2-1 and V is TRBV24-1, with TRBD1 matching 8 bases. V shed 4 bases and J 3 bases; nucleotides not matched to a gene: 7. The CDR3 contains 16 residues. Per the germline V gene, CDR1 is KGHDR and CDR2 is SFDVKD. The CDR3 region is CATSESGTGLYNEQFF. The CDR3 DNA is TGTGCCACCAGTGAGTCCGGGACAGGCCTCTACAATGAGCAGTTCTTC.